This T cell receptor beta chain is from a study of blood T cell repertoires in COVID-19. Germline CDR1 and CDR2: KGHSH and LQKENI. This CDR3 has 15 amino acids. The junction had 10 bases not matched to a gene; V was cut back by 2 bases and J by 6 bases. Method: immunoSEQ multiplex PCR; TCRdb's copy keeps in-frame clones and lacks some. The sample yields about 240,000 clones, less than 90% seen once. V gene TRBV18 combines with J gene TRBJ2-7; TRBD1 matches at 7 bases. This clonotype originated in a man between 60 and 75 years old with acute or convalescent COVID-19. Material for sequencing was peripheral blood. CDR3 coding DNA: TGTGCCAGCTCACCAGGCACAGGGGCTGATGTCGAGCAGTACTTC. It specifies CASSPGTGADVEQYF.